This T cell receptor beta chain was documented in a study of T-cell reconstitution after alpha-beta-depleted transplantation in children. As to this clonotype: Its antigen is unknown.

Per the germline V gene, CDR1 is KGHDR and CDR2 is SFDVKD. This CDR3 comprises 16 residues. J lost 2 bases, V lost 5 bases, and 8 bases had no gene match. Study-wide results and limits: Surviving recipient T cells and intrathymic progenitors accounted for some patients' high TCRbeta diversity at day 60. Several hundred rapidly expanded clones from non-depleted graft cells reportedly supplied alpha-beta T cells about two months post-transplant.

Unique molecular identifiers were incorporated when the TCRbeta library was constructed. TCRdb reprocessed the PCR reads via MiXCR and lists one record per CDR3 protein. The profile shows around 130,000 distinct CDR3 sequences, roughly 9.7% of them singletons. This rearrangement joins TRBV24-1 to TRBJ2-1; 7 bases line up with TRBD1. Sequences were derived from PBMCs, mostly from graft donor cells, sampled 180 days after TCRalphabeta/CD19-depleted stem cell transplant. The origin of this receptor is a girl under three years old who had a stem cell transplant for combined immunodeficiency, so the T cells may come from the graft donor. The CDR3 protein is CATSVSTGSPYNEQFF. The CDR3 nucleotides are TGTGCCACCAGTGTTTCGACAGGGAGCCCCTACAATGAGCAGTTCTTC.